This TCR beta chain was sequenced during a study of blood T cell repertoires in COVID-19. Study details: Acute and convalescent COVID-19 samples came from the United States, Italy and Spain.

Recruitment covered about two dozen US areas and drew participants whose ages spanned roughly 18 to 89 years. The repertoire was sequenced with immunoSEQ multiplex PCR; TCRdb's copy has only in-frame clones and lacks some. The data contain about 320,000 clones, roughly 90% of them singletons. This CDR3 comprises 16 residues. V shed 5 bases and J 1 base; nucleotides not matched to a gene: 13. Looked up from germline, CDR1 is SQVTM and CDR2 is ANQGSEA. The sequence was collected from a man aged 55 to 70 who had recovered from COVID-19. The V and J genes are TRBV29-1 and TRBJ1-2; 7 nucleotides match TRBD1. Sequencing was performed on PBMCs or T cells enriched from blood (not recorded which). As DNA, the CDR3 is TGCAGCGTTCGAGGGGGCGACAATATTAATAACTATGGCTACACCTTC. Encoded protein: CSVRGGDNINNYGYTF. Variable domain in full (rest from reference TRBV29-1 and TRBJ1-2): SAVISQKPSRDICQRGTSLTIQCQVDSQVTMMFWYRQQPGQSLTLIATANQGSEATYESGFVIDKFPISRPNLTFSTLTVSNMSPEDSSIYLCSVRGGDNINNYGYTFGSGTRLTVV.